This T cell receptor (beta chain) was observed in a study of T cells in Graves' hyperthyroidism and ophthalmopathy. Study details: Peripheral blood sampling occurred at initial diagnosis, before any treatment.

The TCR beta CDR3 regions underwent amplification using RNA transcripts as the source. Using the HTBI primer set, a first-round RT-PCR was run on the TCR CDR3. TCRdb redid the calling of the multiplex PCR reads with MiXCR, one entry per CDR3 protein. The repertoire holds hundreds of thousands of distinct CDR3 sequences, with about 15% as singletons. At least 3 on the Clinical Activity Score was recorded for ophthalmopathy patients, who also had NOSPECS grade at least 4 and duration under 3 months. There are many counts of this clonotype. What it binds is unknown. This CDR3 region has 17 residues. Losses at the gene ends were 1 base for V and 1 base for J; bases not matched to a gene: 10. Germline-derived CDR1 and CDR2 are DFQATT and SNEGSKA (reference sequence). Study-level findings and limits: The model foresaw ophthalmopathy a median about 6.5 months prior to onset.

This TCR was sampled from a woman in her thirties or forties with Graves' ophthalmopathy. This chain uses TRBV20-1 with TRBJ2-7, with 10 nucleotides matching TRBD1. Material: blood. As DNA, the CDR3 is TGCAGTGCTAGAGGGCGGACAGGGGGGACCGATTCCTACGAGCAGTACTTC. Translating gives CSARGRTGGTDSYEQYF.